Listed below are T cell receptor beta chains from one sample, sequenced in a study of vaccination and CD4 T cells after COVID-19. TCRdb re-derived calls from the PCR reads in MiXCR, one entry per CDR3 protein. The data hold about 12,000 distinct CDR3 sequences, with around 40% observed a single time. The antigens for these receptors are not known. The sequencing sample was made of cultured CD4+ T cells from blood. Receptor source: a human donor with COVID-19. Both conserved end residues are part of each CDR3. D genes are given only for firm matches. Not every row has a clone size; where given, it reads once, few, many or a size class.

size | J | D | V | CDR3 | DNA
- | TRBJ1-2 | - | TRBV19 | CASSMGAQYGYTF | TGTGCCAGTAGTATGGGCGCCCAATATGGCTACACCTTC
- | TRBJ2-5 | TRBD2 | TRBV12-5 | CASGLVSGRGVGTQYF | TGTGCTAGTGGTTTGGTCTCAGGACGGGGGGTCGGGACCCAGTACTTC
- | TRBJ1-1 | - | TRBV20-1 | CSAVKVLAYTEAFF | TGCAGTGCCGTCAAAGTCCTCGCTTACACTGAAGCTTTCTTT
once | TRBJ1-5 | - | TRBV18 | CASSPPIGQPQHF | TGTGCCAGCTCACCACCGATTGGTCAGCCCCAGCATTTT
once | TRBJ2-3 | TRBD2 | TRBV27 | CASSRPTSSGPKTDTQYF | TGTGCCAGCAGTCGTCCTACTTCTAGCGGTCCCAAAACAGATACGCAGTATTTT
- | TRBJ2-3 | - | TRBV19 | CATSVGGKDTDTQYF | TGTGCCACCTCGGTCGGGGGAAAAGACACAGATACGCAGTATTTT
- | TRBJ2-2 | - | TRBV27 | CASSPGTGPGGSLVTGELFF | TGTGCCAGCAGTCCCGGGACAGGGCCGGGGGGGTCCCTAGTCACCGGGGAGCTGTTTTTT
few | TRBJ1-4 | - | TRBV7-9 | CASSGPLSRTAEKLFF | TGTGCCAGCAGCGGTCCCTTGTCGCGGACGGCTGAAAAACTGTTTTTT
- | TRBJ2-4 | TRBD2 | TRBV10-1 | CASSESGGIAKNIQYF | TGCGCCAGCAGTGAGTCGGGGGGGATAGCCAAAAACATTCAGTACTTC
few | TRBJ2-2 | TRBD1 | TRBV12-3/TRBV12-4 | CASSLGTGGNGELFF | TGTGCCAGCAGTCTTGGGACAGGGGGCAACGGGGAGCTGTTTTTT
- | TRBJ1-3 | - | TRBV7-9 | CASSLRGSSGNTIYF | TGTGCCAGCAGCCTTAGGGGCAGCTCTGGAAACACCATATATTTT
- | TRBJ1-6 | - | TRBV12-3/TRBV12-4 | CASSKRDFNDNSPLHF | TGTGCCAGCAGTAAAAGGGACTTCAACGACAATTCACCCCTCCACTTT
- | TRBJ1-2 | - | TRBV5-1 | CASSLAGPDGYTF | TGCGCCAGCAGCTTGGCCGGTCCGGATGGCTACACCTTC
- | TRBJ1-6 | TRBD1 | TRBV19 | CASSIGGNRGNSPLHF | TGTGCCAGTAGTATAGGAGGCAACAGGGGTAATTCACCCCTCCACTTT
once | TRBJ1-1 | - | TRBV25-1 | CASSEIGQLNTEAFF | TGTGCCAGCAGTGAGATTGGGCAGTTGAACACTGAAGCTTTCTTT
- | TRBJ2-3 | TRBD2 | TRBV11-2 | CASSLDRSSGGDTQYF | TGTGCCAGCAGCTTAGATCGCAGTAGCGGGGGAGATACGCAGTATTTT
- | TRBJ2-3 | - | TRBV7-4 | CASSLNEGRADTQYF | TGTGCCAGCAGCTTAAATGAGGGACGGGCTGATACGCAGTATTTT
few | TRBJ2-2 | - | TRBV30 | CAWSQLRNTGELFF | TGTGCCTGGAGTCAGCTACGGAACACCGGGGAGCTGTTTTTT
few | TRBJ2-7 | TRBD2 | TRBV20-1 | CSASPDRFSGGDPYEQYF | TGCAGTGCCAGCCCAGACAGATTTAGCGGGGGGGACCCCTACGAGCAGTACTTC
- | TRBJ2-5 | TRBD2 | TRBV10-3 | CATRTDTSGGIQETQYF | TGTGCCACCCGCACGGATACTAGCGGGGGGATCCAAGAGACCCAGTACTTC
few | TRBJ1-2 | - | TRBV7-8 | CASKALRGRDGYTF | TGTGCCAGCAAGGCGTTAAGGGGGAGGGATGGCTACACCTTC
few | TRBJ2-7 | - | TRBV7-9 | CASSLTHSYEQYF | TGTGCCAGCAGCTTAACACACAGCTACGAGCAGTACTTC
few | TRBJ1-4 | TRBD1 | TRBV7-8 | CASSLQAGGEKLFF | TGTGCCAGCAGCTTGCAGGCAGGGGGTGAAAAACTGTTTTTT
- | TRBJ2-4 | - | TRBV6-2/TRBV6-3 | CASSPAMASLAKNIQYF | TGTGCCAGCAGCCCAGCCATGGCCAGCCTAGCCAAAAACATTCAGTACTTC
- | TRBJ2-7 | - | TRBV9 | CASGGLSYEQYF | TGTGCCAGCGGTGGCCTCTCCTACGAGCAGTACTTC
few | TRBJ1-5 | - | TRBV30 | CAWSLPFSNQPQHF | TGTGCCTGGAGTTTGCCGTTTAGCAATCAGCCCCAGCATTTT
- | TRBJ2-3 | - | TRBV28 | CATRLEGTDTQYF | TGTGCCACTAGACTAGAAGGCACAGATACGCAGTATTTT
- | TRBJ1-1 | TRBD1 | TRBV11-2 | CASSLGQGNTEAFF | TGTGCCAGCAGCCTCGGACAGGGGAACACTGAAGCTTTCTTT
- | TRBJ2-5 | TRBD1 | TRBV15 | CATSSAENRGPIAREETQYF | TGTGCCACCAGCAGCGCCGAAAACAGGGGACCAATCGCGAGGGAAGAGACCCAGTACTTC
- | TRBJ2-1 | - | TRBV20-1 | CSAWGIDEQFF | TGCAGTGCCTGGGGGATCGATGAGCAGTTCTTC
- | TRBJ2-1 | - | TRBV5-4 | CASSPVGTRYNEQFF | TGTGCCAGCAGCCCAGTAGGTACTCGGTACAATGAGCAGTTCTTC
- | TRBJ1-6 | - | TRBV27 | CASRQDGAPLHF | TGTGCCAGCAGACAGGATGGAGCACCCCTCCACTTT
- | TRBJ2-7 | - | TRBV6-1 | CASSGTLSYEQYF | TGTGCCAGCAGCGGGACCCTTTCCTACGAGCAGTACTTC
- | TRBJ1-1 | - | TRBV7-2 | CASSNRARNTEAFF | TGTGCCAGCAGTAACAGGGCCCGCAACACTGAAGCTTTCTTT
- | TRBJ1-5 | - | TRBV15 | CATSREQGNNRPQHF | TGTGCCACCAGCAGAGAGCAGGGGAACAATCGGCCCCAGCATTTT
few | TRBJ1-5 | TRBD1 | TRBV7-9 | CASSHGQANQPQHF | TGTGCCAGCAGCCATGGACAGGCCAATCAGCCCCAGCATTTT
few | TRBJ1-5 | TRBD1 | TRBV7-2 | CASSLMTGGANNQPQHF | TGTGCCAGCAGCTTGATGACAGGGGGCGCCAACAATCAGCCCCAGCATTTT
- | TRBJ2-3 | - | TRBV27 | CASSSLAYSDTQYF | TGTGCCAGCAGTTCCCTAGCCTATTCAGATACGCAGTATTTT
- | TRBJ1-2 | - | TRBV20-1 | CSARDARKGYGYTF | TGCAGTGCTAGAGATGCGCGGAAGGGCTATGGCTACACCTTC
few | TRBJ2-6 | - | TRBV7-3 | CASSLLSVSGANVLTF | TGTGCCAGCAGCTTACTCTCGGTCTCTGGGGCCAACGTCCTGACTTTC
few | TRBJ2-5 | - | TRBV29-1 | CSVEFGVGETQYF | TGCAGCGTTGAATTTGGGGTTGGGGAGACCCAGTACTTC
- | TRBJ2-7 | - | TRBV2 | CASSVGWRDEQYF | TGTGCCAGCAGCGTCGGCTGGCGGGACGAGCAGTACTTC
few | TRBJ1-1 | - | TRBV7-9 | CASSLVGARAEAFF | TGTGCCAGCAGCTTAGTCGGCGCCCGGGCTGAAGCTTTCTTT
- | TRBJ1-2 | - | TRBV20-1 | CSARVPGTIYGYTF | TGCAGTGCTAGAGTACCCGGGACAATCTATGGCTACACCTTC
- | TRBJ1-4 | - | TRBV6-5 | CASSYRATGGYEKLFF | TGTGCCAGCAGTTACCGCGCGACAGGCGGGTATGAAAAACTGTTTTTT
- | TRBJ1-1 | TRBD1 | TRBV2 | CASSARDRKNTEAFF | TGTGCCAGCAGTGCACGGGACAGAAAAAACACTGAAGCTTTCTTT
few | TRBJ1-2 | TRBD1 | TRBV28 | CAILQGRDGYTF | TGTGCCATCCTACAGGGGAGAGATGGCTACACCTTC
- | TRBJ2-5 | TRBD1 | TRBV12-5 | CASGKGQAVGAETQYF | TGTGCTAGTGGTAAGGGACAGGCCGTCGGGGCAGAGACCCAGTACTTC
- | TRBJ1-1 | - | TRBV12-3/TRBV12-4 | CASSYRREYTEAFF | TGTGCCAGCAGCTATCGCCGGGAGTACACTGAAGCTTTCTTT
few | TRBJ1-4 | - | TRBV15 | CATSRARAATNEKLFF | TGTGCCACCAGCAGAGCCCGGGCAGCAACTAATGAAAAACTGTTTTTT
- | TRBJ2-7 | TRBD1 | TRBV7-6 | CASSLGGTDYEQYF | TGTGCCAGCAGCTTAGGGGGGACAGACTACGAGCAGTACTTC
- | TRBJ2-7 | TRBD1 | TRBV11-2 | CASSHRTGGFLNEQYF | TGTGCCAGCAGCCATAGGACAGGGGGCTTTTTGAACGAGCAGTACTTC
- | TRBJ1-6 | - | TRBV5-6 | CASSFRRGSSYNSPLHF | TGTGCCAGCAGCTTCAGAAGGGGCAGCTCCTATAATTCACCCCTCCACTTT
few | TRBJ1-2 | - | TRBV6-1 | CASSPGTKANYGYTF | TGTGCCAGCAGCCCTGGGACCAAGGCTAACTATGGCTACACCTTC
few | TRBJ2-7 | TRBD1 | TRBV6-1 | CASSGTGGYEQYF | TGTGCCAGCAGTGGGACAGGGGGGTACGAGCAGTACTTC